This record looks at one T cell receptor beta chain sequence and its context. Losses at the gene ends were 4 bases for V and 7 bases for J; bases not matched to a gene: 9. The CDR3 is made up of 14 amino acids. Germline assignment: CDR1 SGHRS and CDR2 YFSETQ. The data belong to a study of blood T cell repertoires in COVID-19. Looking at the study overall: Whether acute or convalescent, the COVID-19 samples came from the United States, Italy and Spain.

Profiled with immunoSEQ multiplex PCR; TCRdb holds only in-frame clones, not every one. Here the sample spans 180,000 or so clones, roughly 84% being singletons. The sequence was obtained from a man in his fifties or sixties who had recovered from COVID-19. The source material was PBMCs or T cells enriched from blood (not recorded which). The chain combines TRBV5-1 with TRBJ1-2; 8 bases are shared with TRBD1. DNA for the CDR3: TGCGCCAGCAGCCCCCAGGACAGGGTTGGTGGCTACACCTTC. Its protein is CASSPQDRVGGYTF.